The following is a T cell receptor beta chain sequence with its context. One junction end does not reproduce the germline sequence, and a read error may be involved. Positive CCR7 selection of CD45RO-negative cells yielded the naive CD8 cells, and terminally differentiated effector memory CD45RA+ cells were excluded. This record comes from a study of shared clonotypes between healthy human individuals. Using immunoSEQ multiplex PCR, the repertoire was profiled, and TCRdb retains in-frame clones only, with some absent. There are about 2 million clones in the sample; approximately 94% occur only once, and approximately 1% lies in the top ten. CDR1 is SSHAT, CDR2 FNYEAQ, per germline (reference sequence). CDR3 length: 14 amino acids.

The receptor comes from a man aged 18-30 years in good health. Sequencing was performed on naive CD8+ T cells sorted from blood. The chain links TRBV7-7 to TRBJ2-2; D unresolved. CDR3 bases: TGTGCTAGCAGCTTAGCCCCAAACGCCGGGGAGCTGTTTTTT. Amino acids: CASSLAPNAGELFF. The whole variable domain, remainder taken from reference TRBV7-7 and TRBJ2-2, is GAGVSQSPRYKVTKRGQDVTLRCDPISSHATLYWYQQALGQGPEFLTYFNYEAQPDKSGLPSDRFSAERPEGSISTLTIQRTEQRDSAMYRCASSLAPNAGELFFGEGSRLTVL.